This note documents a single TCR beta chain sequence. The target of this receptor is not known. Per-nucleotide qualities are absent, and no much larger clonotype sits a single base away. TCRbeta CDR3 regions were amplified from genomic DNA by means of the immunoSEQ Assay, a bias-controlled multiplex PCR. In the paper's pipeline: The number of nucleated cells in each sample was estimated from the amplification of reference gene primers within the assay. To quantify the absolute abundance of each unique TCRbeta CDR3 rearrangement, sequence reads were collapsed and filtered. For each sample, productive Simpson clonality was calculated as the square root of Simpson's diversity index over productive rearrangements. TCRdb provides this immuneACCESS table in a form limited to in-frame rearrangements. Some clones are lacking; in checked studies, under half of them reflect an unresolved V gene, and why the rest are absent is not known. The V and J calls and clone size were taken over from that table, and D and trimming were inferred from the DNA. For this sample the table gives roughly 200,000 clones, of which 86% were detected only once. Roughly 5.9% of the sample is in the top ten clones.

Participants in the prospective study were aged roughly 18 to 100 years, lived in 20 to 25 United States geographic areas, and enrolled through a virtual design. To assign participants to cohorts, the prospective study relied on clinical history that participants themselves reported in a screening survey and a study questionnaire. Mobile phlebotomists in the prospective study collected whole blood, serum and a nasopharyngeal or oropharyngeal swab from every participant. Additional blood draws and questionnaires over an approximately 2-month period could optionally be provided by prospective study participants. Prospective study blood samples were shipped either frozen or at room temperature before DNA extraction. The sample belongs to a study of blood T cell repertoires in COVID-19 (dated by TCRdb to 2018 to 2021). With respect to the entire study: Samples covering the acute and convalescent phases of COVID-19 were provided by collaborators in the United States, Italy and Spain. Deeply sampled blood TCRbeta repertoires from subjects exposed to, actively infected with, or recovered from COVID-19 were included in the dataset. The material from the prospective study consisted of cDNA or gDNA derived from T cells, B-cell-depleted T cells, or PBMCs. Sample metadata almost always included a de-identified subject ID, COVID-19 status, age in years and sex. Where HLA class I and class II types were available, the types were taken from metadata supplied by the sample provider, not from assay-based typing. The repertoires were released in a freely available public database intended as a resource for research on the immune response to SARS-CoV-2. The samples were drawn from two sources: the first 160 participants of the ongoing ImmuneRACE study, and 950 to 1,500 subjects contributed by 6 global collaborators.

The CDR3 has 14 amino acids, counting the end cysteine and phenylalanine. Solely the CDR3 DNA is kept, with 42 bases framed from the first base. The germline V gene yields SGHVS for CDR1 and FQNEAQ for CDR2. Relative to germline, V is 5 bases shorter and J is 6 bases shorter, with 14 bases between their ends. Study-level results and caveats: The quantity of clinical and demographic metadata differed by source and by participant and was supplied without curation.

Sequencing used PBMCs or T cells enriched from blood (not recorded which). This receptor was taken from a man aged 40-49 years with acute COVID-19. This chain is built from TRBV7-8 and TRBJ2-4; possibly the D gene is TRBD2, per 5 matching bases. CDR3 protein: CASSLWRLANIQYF. The nucleotide sequence reads as follows: TGTGCCAGCAGCCTTTGGAGGCTGGCAAACATTCAGTACTTC.